The clone carrying this T cell receptor beta chain occurred a few times. Its antigen is not identified. TCRdb's table, derived via immunoSEQ multiplex PCR, lists solely in-frame clones and lacks some. The table includes hundreds of thousands of clones, over 55% detected once. This specimen belongs to a study of cytotoxic CD8 clonotypes in ibrutinib-treated CLL. Study-level background: When averaged across all of the samples, the counts came to 255,043 productive templates and 80,000 to 100,000 productive rearrangements.

V dropped 6 bases and J dropped 4 bases, with 16 bases sitting between them. In germline, CDR1 is MNHNS, CDR2 SASEGT. The CDR3 spans 14 residues. Broader study findings: T-cell clonality at baseline went above that of age-matched healthy donors and rose and fell with circulating CD8+ T-cell counts. Sampling times differed between sustained-remission and progressing patients. Public clonotypes (which were uncommon) either contracted or remained stable on treatment.

The chain is built from TRBV6-1 and TRBJ2-7, with D perhaps TRBD2 (6 bases). The clonotype was recovered from a human donor with chronic lymphocytic leukemia. The specimen comprised PBMCs, sampled after 36 months of ibrutinib treatment. Here the CDR3 DNA reads TGTGCCAGCAGGATAGGGACTTATGGGTACGAGCAGTACTTC. This translates into CASRIGTYGYEQYF.